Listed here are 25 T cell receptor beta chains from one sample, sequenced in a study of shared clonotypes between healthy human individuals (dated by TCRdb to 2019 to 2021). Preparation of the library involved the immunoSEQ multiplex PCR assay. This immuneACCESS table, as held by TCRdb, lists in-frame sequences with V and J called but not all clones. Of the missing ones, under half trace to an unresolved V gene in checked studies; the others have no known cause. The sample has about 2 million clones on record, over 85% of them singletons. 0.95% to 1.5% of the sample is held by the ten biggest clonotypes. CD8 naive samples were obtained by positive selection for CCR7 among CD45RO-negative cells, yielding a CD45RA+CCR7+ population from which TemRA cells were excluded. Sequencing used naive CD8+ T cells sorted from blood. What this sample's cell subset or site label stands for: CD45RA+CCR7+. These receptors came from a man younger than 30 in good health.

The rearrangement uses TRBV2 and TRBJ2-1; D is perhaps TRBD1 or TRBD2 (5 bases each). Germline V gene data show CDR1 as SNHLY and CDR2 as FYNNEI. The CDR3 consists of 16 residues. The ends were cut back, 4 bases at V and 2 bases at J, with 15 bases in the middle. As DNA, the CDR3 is TGTGCCAGCAGTGGAGACCGGGACCACGCCTACAATGAGCAGTTCTTC. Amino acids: CASSGDRDHAYNEQFF.

The CDR3 nucleotides are TGCGCCAGCAGCCAAGAACCGGGACTAGCGGGAGGGGGGTACGAGCAGTACTTC. It encodes CASSQEPGLAGGGYEQYF. V usage is TRBV4-1 and J usage is TRBJ2-7; TRBD2 matches at 16 bases. V shed 0 bases and J 4 bases; nucleotides not matched to a gene: 6. The CDR3 is 18 residues long. Per the germline V gene, CDR1 is MGHRA and CDR2 is YSYEKL.

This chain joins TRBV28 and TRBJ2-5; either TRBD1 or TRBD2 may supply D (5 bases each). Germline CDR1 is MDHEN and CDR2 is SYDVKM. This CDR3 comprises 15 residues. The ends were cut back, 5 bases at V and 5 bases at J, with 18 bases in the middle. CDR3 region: CASSPGTGRRETQYF. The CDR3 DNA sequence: TGTGCCAGCAGTCCCGGGACGGGTAGGCGGGAGACCCAGTACTTC.

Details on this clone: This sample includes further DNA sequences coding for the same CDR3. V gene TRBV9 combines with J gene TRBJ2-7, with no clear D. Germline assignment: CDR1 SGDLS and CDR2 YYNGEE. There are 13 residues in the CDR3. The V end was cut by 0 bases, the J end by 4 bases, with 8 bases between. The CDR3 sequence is CASSVGADYEQYF. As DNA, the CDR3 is TGTGCCAGCAGCGTAGGGGCGGATTACGAGCAGTACTTC.

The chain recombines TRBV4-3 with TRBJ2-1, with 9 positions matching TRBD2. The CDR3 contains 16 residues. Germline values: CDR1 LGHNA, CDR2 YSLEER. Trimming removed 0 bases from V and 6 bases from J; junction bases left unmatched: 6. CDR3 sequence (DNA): TGCGCCAGCAGCCAAGATTCAGGGACTAGCTTCAATGAGCAGTTCTTC. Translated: CASSQDSGTSFNEQFF.

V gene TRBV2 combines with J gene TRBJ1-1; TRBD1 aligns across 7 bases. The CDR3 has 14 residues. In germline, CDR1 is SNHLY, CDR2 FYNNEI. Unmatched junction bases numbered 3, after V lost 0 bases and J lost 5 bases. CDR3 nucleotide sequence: TGTGCCAGCAGTGAAGCAGGGGGCTCGACTGAAGCTTTCTTT. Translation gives CASSEAGGSTEAFF.

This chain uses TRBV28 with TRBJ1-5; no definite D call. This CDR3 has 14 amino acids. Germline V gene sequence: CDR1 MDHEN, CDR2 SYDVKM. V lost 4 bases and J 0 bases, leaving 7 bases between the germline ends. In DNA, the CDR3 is TGTGCCAGCAGTTGGGCAGATAGCAATCAGCCCCAGCATTTT. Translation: CASSWADSNQPQHF.

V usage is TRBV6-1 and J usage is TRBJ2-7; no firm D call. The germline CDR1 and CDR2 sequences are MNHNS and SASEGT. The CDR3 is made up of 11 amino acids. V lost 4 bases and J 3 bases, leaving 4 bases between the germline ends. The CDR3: CASSALYEQYF. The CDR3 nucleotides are TGTGCCAGCAGTGCGCTCTACGAGCAGTACTTC.

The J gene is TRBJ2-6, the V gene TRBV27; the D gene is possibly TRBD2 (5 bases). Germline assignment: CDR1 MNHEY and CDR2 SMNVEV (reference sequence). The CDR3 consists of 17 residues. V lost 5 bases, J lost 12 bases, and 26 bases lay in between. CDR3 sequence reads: CASSTLVPGVSLAVLTF. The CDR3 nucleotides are TGTGCCAGCAGTACACTAGTTCCGGGTGTTTCGCTTGCCGTCCTGACTTTC.

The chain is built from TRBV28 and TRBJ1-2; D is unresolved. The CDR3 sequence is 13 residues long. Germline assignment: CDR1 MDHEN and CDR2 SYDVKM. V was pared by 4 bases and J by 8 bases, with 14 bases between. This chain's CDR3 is CASSYTEFGGYTF. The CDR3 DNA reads TGTGCCAGCAGTTATACAGAATTTGGCGGCTACACCTTC.

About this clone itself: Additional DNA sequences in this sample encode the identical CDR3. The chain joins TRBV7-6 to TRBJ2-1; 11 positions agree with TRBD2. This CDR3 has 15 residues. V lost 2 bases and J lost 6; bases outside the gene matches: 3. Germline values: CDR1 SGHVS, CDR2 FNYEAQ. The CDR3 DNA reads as TGTGCCAGCAGCTTACTAGCGGGGGGACCCAATGAGCAGTTCTTC. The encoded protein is CASSLLAGGPNEQFF.

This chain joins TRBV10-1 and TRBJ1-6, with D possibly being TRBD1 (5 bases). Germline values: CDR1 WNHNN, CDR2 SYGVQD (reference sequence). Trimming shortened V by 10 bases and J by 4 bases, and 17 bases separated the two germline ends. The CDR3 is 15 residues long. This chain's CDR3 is CAIKIRQPYNSPLHF. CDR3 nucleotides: TGCGCCATCAAAATTAGACAGCCGTATAATTCACCCCTCCACTTT.

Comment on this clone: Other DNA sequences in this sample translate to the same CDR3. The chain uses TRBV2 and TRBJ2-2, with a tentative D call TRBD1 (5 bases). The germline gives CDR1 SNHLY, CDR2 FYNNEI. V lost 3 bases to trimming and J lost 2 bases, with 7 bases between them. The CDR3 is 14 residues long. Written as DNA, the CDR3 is TGTGCCAGCAGTGAGACAGAAAACACCGGGGAGCTGTTTTTT. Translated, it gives CASSETENTGELFF.

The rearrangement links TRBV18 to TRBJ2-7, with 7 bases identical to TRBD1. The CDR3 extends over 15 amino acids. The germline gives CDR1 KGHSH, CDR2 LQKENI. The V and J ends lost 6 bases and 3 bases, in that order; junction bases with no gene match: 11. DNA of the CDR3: TGTGCCAGCTCCCCTACTAGGACAGGTTACTACGAGCAGTACTTC. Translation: CASSPTRTGYYEQYF. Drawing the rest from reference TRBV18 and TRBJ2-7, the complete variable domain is NAGVMQNPRHLVRRRGQEARLRCSPMKGHSHVYWYRQLPEEGLKFMVYLQKENIIDESGMPKERFSAEFPKEGPSILRIQQVVRGDSAAYFCASSPTRTGYYEQYFGPGTRLTVT.

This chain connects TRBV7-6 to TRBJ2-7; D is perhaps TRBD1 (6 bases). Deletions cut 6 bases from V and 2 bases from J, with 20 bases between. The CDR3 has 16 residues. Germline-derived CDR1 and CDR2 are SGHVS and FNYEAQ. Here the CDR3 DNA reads TGTGCCAGCAGTACTTCCGAACGAGGGGGAGCCTACGAGCAGTACTTC. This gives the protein CASSTSERGGAYEQYF.

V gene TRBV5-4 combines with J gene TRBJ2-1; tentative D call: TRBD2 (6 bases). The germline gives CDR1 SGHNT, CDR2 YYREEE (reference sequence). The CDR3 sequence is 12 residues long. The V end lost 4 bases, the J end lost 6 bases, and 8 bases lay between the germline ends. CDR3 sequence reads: CASSGTGNEQFF. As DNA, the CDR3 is TGTGCCAGCAGCGGGACTGGCAATGAGCAGTTCTTC.

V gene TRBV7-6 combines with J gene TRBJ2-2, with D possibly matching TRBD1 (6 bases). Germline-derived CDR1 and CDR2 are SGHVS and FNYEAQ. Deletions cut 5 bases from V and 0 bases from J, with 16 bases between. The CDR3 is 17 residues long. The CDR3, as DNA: TGTGCCAGCAGCCTAAACCAGGGGTTCGCGAACACCGGGGAGCTGTTTTTT. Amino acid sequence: CASSLNQGFANTGELFF.

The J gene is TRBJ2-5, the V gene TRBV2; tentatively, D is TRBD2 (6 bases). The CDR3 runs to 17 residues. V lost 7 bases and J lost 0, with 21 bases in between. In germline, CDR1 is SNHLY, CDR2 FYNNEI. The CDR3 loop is CASNPGGASENQETQYF. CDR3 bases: TGTGCCAGCAACCCCGGAGGGGCTAGCGAGAACCAAGAGACCCAGTACTTC.

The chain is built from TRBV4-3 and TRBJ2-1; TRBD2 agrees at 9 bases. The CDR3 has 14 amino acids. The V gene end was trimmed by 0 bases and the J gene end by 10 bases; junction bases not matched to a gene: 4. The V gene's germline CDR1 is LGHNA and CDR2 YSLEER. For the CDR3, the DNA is TGCGCCAGCAGCCAAGAGCGTCTAGCGGGAGAGCAGTTCTTC. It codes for CASSQERLAGEQFF.

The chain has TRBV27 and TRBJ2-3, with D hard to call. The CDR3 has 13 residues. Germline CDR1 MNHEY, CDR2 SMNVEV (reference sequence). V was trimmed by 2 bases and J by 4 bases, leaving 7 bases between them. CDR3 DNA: TGTGCCAGCAGTTTAGGGTTCTCAGATACGCAGTATTTT. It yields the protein CASSLGFSDTQYF.

The DNA for the CDR3 is TGTGCCAGCAGCCAAGAGGGGATTCGGGAAAAACTGTTTTTT. This translates into CASSQEGIREKLFF. V is TRBV14 and J is TRBJ1-4; D gene unclear. The CDR3 loop spans 14 amino acids. V shed 0 bases and J shed 8 bases, with 10 bases lying between them. The germline CDR1 and CDR2 sequences are SGHDN and FVKESK.

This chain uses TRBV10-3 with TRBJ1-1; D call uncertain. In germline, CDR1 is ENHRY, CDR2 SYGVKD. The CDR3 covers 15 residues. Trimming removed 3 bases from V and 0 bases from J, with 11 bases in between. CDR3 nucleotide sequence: TGTGCCATCAGTGACCGGACGGATATGAACACTGAAGCTTTCTTT. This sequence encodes CAISDRTDMNTEAFF.

CDR3 region: CASSLDAGTGEYGYTF. CDR3 DNA: TGCGCCAGCAGCTTGGATGCCGGGACAGGGGAATATGGCTACACCTTC. V gene TRBV5-1 combines with J gene TRBJ1-2; 10 positions match TRBD1. Germline CDR1 is SGHRS and CDR2 is YFSETQ. The CDR3 consists of 16 residues. After removal of 0 bases from V and 5 bases from J, the junction contained 7 bases not matched to a gene.

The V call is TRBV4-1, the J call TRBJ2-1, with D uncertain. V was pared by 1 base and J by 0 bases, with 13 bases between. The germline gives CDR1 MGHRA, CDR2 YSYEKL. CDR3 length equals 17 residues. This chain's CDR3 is CASSQAWAASSYNEQFF. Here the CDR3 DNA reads TGCGCCAGCAGCCAAGCTTGGGCGGCTAGCTCCTACAATGAGCAGTTCTTC.

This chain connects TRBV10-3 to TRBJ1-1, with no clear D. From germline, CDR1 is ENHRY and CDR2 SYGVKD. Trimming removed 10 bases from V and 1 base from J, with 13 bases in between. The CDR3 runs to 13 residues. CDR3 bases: TGTGCCAGTTCGGGTCCGGGGAACACTGAAGCTTTCTTT. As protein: CASSGPGNTEAFF.